Listed here is a single T cell receptor (beta chain). Relative to the germline gene, one junction end is altered; a read error may explain this. The data were taken from a study of CD8+CD57+ T cells in acquired aplastic anemia. Germline CDR1 reads LGHNA; CDR2 reads YSLEER. The CDR3 runs 16 residues. Investigators profiled TCR beta VDJ and CDR3 from genomic DNA template. TCRdb called the reads again in MiXCR, with one record for every CDR3 protein. Among under 350,000 distinct CDR3 sequences listed, 55% to 65% were seen once. The sequence came from a human donor with severe aplastic anemia or a healthy control (not recorded which). The specimen was sorted CD4+, CD8+, or CD8+CD57+ T cells (not recorded which) from PBMCs. The gene calls are TRBV4-3 and TRBJ2-6; D not certain. Here the CDR3 reads CASSHEARSGANVLTF. CDR3 DNA: TGCGCCAGCAGCCACGAGGCCAGGTCTGGAGCCAACGTCCTGACTTTC.